These 27 T cell receptor beta chains were all obtained from the same sample, sequenced in a study of T cells in Graves' hyperthyroidism and ophthalmopathy. RNA transcripts provided the source from which TCR beta CDR3 regions were amplified. During a first-round RT-PCR of the TCR CDR3, the HTBI primer set was used. TCRdb analysed the multiplex PCR reads with MiXCR anew, one entry per CDR3 protein. The data contain fewer than 800,000 distinct CDR3 sequences, about 15% of them seen just once; the ten biggest clones take up under 10%. The sample taken for sequencing was blood. Receptors originate from a man aged 18 to 35 with Graves' hyperthyroidism.

This clonotype was observed many times. The chain is built from TRBV20-1 and TRBJ2-7; 7 bases align to TRBD2. Germline V gene data show CDR1 as DFQATT and CDR2 as SNEGSKA (reference sequence). The CDR3 covers 15 residues. After removal of 3 bases from V and 4 bases from J, the junction contained 12 bases not matched to a gene. The CDR3 region has the DNA TGCAGTGCTAGCGGCTCGCGGGAGTTGGGGTACGAGCAGTACTTC. It codes for CSASGSRELGYEQYF.

This clonotype was recorded at least ten times. This sequence joins TRBV2 and TRBJ2-7; 7 bases agree with TRBD1. Germline CDR1 SNHLY, CDR2 FYNNEI. The V and J ends lost 6 bases and 4 bases, in that order; junction bases with no gene match: 6. The CDR3 has 13 residues. The CDR3 DNA is TGTGCCAGCAGGGGGGACAGTGGATACGAGCAGTACTTC. It specifies CASRGDSGYEQYF.

The CDR3 sequence is CASSFEMGTDTQYF. In DNA form, the CDR3 reads TGTGCCAGCAGTTTTGAGATGGGCACAGATACGCAGTATTTT. The V and J genes are TRBV28 and TRBJ2-3, with D hard to call. The CDR3 runs to 14 residues. The germline gives CDR1 MDHEN, CDR2 SYDVKM. Trimming stripped 3 bases from V and 1 base from J, with 8 bases between.

V and J are TRBV29-1 and TRBJ2-7; 8 positions match TRBD1. CDR3 length: 13 residues. Trimming removed 6 bases from V and 0 bases from J; junction bases left unmatched: 4. Germline values: CDR1 SQVTM, CDR2 ANQGSEA. In DNA, the CDR3 is TGCAGCGTCGGACAGGGCTACTCCTACGAGCAGTACTTC. This sequence encodes CSVGQGYSYEQYF.

The J gene is TRBJ2-2, the V gene TRBV10-3, with D perhaps matching TRBD1 or TRBD2 (5 bases each). Germline CDR1 reads ENHRY; CDR2 reads SYGVKD. V was clipped by 6 bases and J by 2 bases, with 13 bases between them. The CDR3 spans 15 residues. The CDR3 DNA follows: TGTGCCATCAGAGACCGGGACGCAAACACCGGGGAGCTGTTTTTT. Encoded protein: CAIRDRDANTGELFF.

This clonotype was detected ten times or more. The chain carries TRBV28 and TRBJ2-7; D is unresolved. V lost 5 bases, J lost 4 bases, and 3 bases lay in between. The CDR3 length is 10 residues. Germline assignment: CDR1 MDHEN and CDR2 SYDVKM. The CDR3 spells CASSGYEQYF. DNA for the CDR3: TGTGCCAGCAGTGGGTACGAGCAGTACTTC.

This clonotype was recorded a few times. This chain uses TRBV2 with TRBJ1-2, with unresolved D. Germline V gene lookup returns CDR1 SNHLY and CDR2 FYNNEI. This CDR3 contains 13 residues. The ends were cut back, 1 base at V and 4 bases at J, with 7 bases in the middle. CDR3 region: CASSEVVVYGYTF. CDR3 DNA: TGTGCCAGCAGTGAAGTGGTTGTCTATGGCTACACCTTC.

There are a few counts of this clonotype. CDR3 residues: CASSQENSPNYGYTF. CDR3 nucleotides: TGCGCCAGCAGCCAAGAGAACAGCCCTAACTATGGCTACACCTTC. This chain connects TRBV4-1 to TRBJ1-2; D unclear. The V and J ends lost 0 bases and 0 bases respectively, with 8 bases between them. Germline V gene data show CDR1 as MGHRA and CDR2 as YSYEKL. The CDR3 is 15 residues long.

Only a few counts were recorded for this clonotype. This chain links TRBV28 with TRBJ1-3; D is undetermined. This CDR3 is 15 amino acids long. Germline CDR1 is MDHEN and CDR2 is SYDVKM. V was pared by 5 bases and J by 3 bases, with 14 bases between. The CDR3 nucleotides read TGTGCCAGCAGTGATCCCCGTTTTGATGGAAACACCATATATTTT. Protein sequence: CASSDPRFDGNTIYF.

The table lists this clonotype with a few counts. The chain uses TRBV4-1 and TRBJ2-7; a possible D gene is TRBD1 (6 bases). CDR3 size: 14 residues. Germline-derived CDR1 and CDR2 are MGHRA and YSYEKL. The V end lost 4 bases, the J end lost 2 bases, and 12 bases lay between the germline ends. CDR3 region: CASSPGHPTYEQYF. The CDR3 region has the DNA TGCGCCAGCAGCCCGGGACATCCAACCTACGAGCAGTACTTC.

This clonotype occurred many times. This rearrangement joins TRBV30 to TRBJ1-5, with D perhaps matching TRBD1 (5 bases). The CDR3 covers 13 residues. Germline CDR1 is GTSNPN and CDR2 is SVGIG (reference sequence). The V and J ends lost 0 bases and 4 bases respectively, with 7 bases between them. The CDR3 here is CAWSVEGNQPQHF. The CDR3, as DNA: TGTGCCTGGAGTGTAGAGGGGAATCAGCCCCAGCATTTT.

This clonotype was detected many times. The chain combines TRBV12-3 or TRBV12-4 with TRBJ1-1, with a possible D match to TRBD1 (5 bases). The CDR3 loop spans 13 amino acids. V lost 7 bases and J lost 4, with 13 bases in between. The CDR3 region has the DNA TGTGCCAGCACCCGGAATGGGGGCACTGAAGCTTTCTTT. The encoded protein is CASTRNGGTEAFF.

The CDR3: CATRTGPSYEQYF. The CDR3 DNA follows: TGTGCCACCAGGACAGGCCCCTCCTACGAGCAGTACTTC. This chain connects TRBV2 to TRBJ2-7; 7 positions match TRBD1. Unmatched junction bases numbered 6, after V lost 10 bases and J lost 0 bases. Germline lookup yields CDR1 SNHLY and CDR2 FYNNEI. The CDR3 has 13 residues.

The chain carries TRBV6-1 and TRBJ2-7, with 13 bases fitting TRBD2. The CDR3 loop spans 17 amino acids. The germline CDR1 and CDR2 sequences are MNHNS and SASEGT. J gave up 4 bases and V 5 bases, and 11 bases lay outside the gene matches. The CDR3 coding sequence is TGTGCCAGCAGTCCAGGGACTAGCGGGATCGGTTTGTACGAGCAGTACTTC. This codes for CASSPGTSGIGLYEQYF.

The table lists this clonotype with a few counts. This sequence joins TRBV2 and TRBJ1-4, with D unresolved. CDR1 is SNHLY, CDR2 FYNNEI, per germline. The CDR3 is made up of 15 amino acids. Trimming took off 5 bases at V and 7 bases at J, with 17 bases between the two ends. The CDR3 reads CASSKRPGGGEKLFF. Written as DNA, the CDR3 is TGTGCCAGCAGTAAGAGACCGGGAGGTGGTGAAAAACTGTTTTTT.

The chain is built from TRBV10-3 and TRBJ2-7; no firm D call. CDR1 is ENHRY, CDR2 SYGVKD, per germline. The CDR3 has 12 amino acids. The V end lost 4 bases, the J end lost 3 bases, and 7 bases lay between the germline ends. CDR3 sequence: CAISGSGYEQYF. The CDR3, as DNA: TGTGCCATCAGTGGATCGGGCTACGAGCAGTACTTC.

This clonotype was observed a handful of times. The genes are TRBV4-2 and TRBJ2-7; 8 bases are shared with TRBD2. There are 15 residues in the CDR3. The V segment lost 1 base and the J segment 7 bases; nucleotides outside the gene matches: 9. Germline CDR1 is LGHNA and CDR2 is YNFKEQ. The CDR3 reads CASSQVVRLAMEQYF. CDR3 sequence (DNA): TGTGCCAGCAGCCAAGTTGTGAGACTAGCGATGGAGCAGTACTTC.

This clonotype was picked up a small number of times. The V gene is TRBV6-1, the J gene TRBJ1-6; no reliable D call. V was shortened by 6 bases and J by 3 bases, with 9 bases between the two germline ends. Germline V CDR1 and CDR2: MNHNS, SASEGT. CDR3 length equals 14 residues. The CDR3 loop reads CASRTPSYNSPLHF. The CDR3 region has the DNA TGTGCCAGCAGAACCCCGAGCTATAATTCACCCCTCCACTTT.

There are many counts of this clonotype. The V and J genes are TRBV28 and TRBJ2-7; D is ambiguous. With 2 bases removed from V and 7 bases from J, the gap between germline ends came to 6 bases. The CDR3 is 11 residues long. Germline V gene lookup returns CDR1 MDHEN and CDR2 SYDVKM. CDR3 sequence: CASSLVREQYF. The CDR3 DNA is TGTGCCAGCAGTTTAGTCCGGGAGCAGTACTTC. Supplemented by reference TRBV28 and TRBJ2-7, the full variable domain reads DVKVTQSSRYLVKRTGEKVFLECVQDMDHENMFWYRQDPGLGLRLIYFSYDVKMKEKGDIPEGYSVSREKKERFSLILESASTNQTSMYLCASSLVREQYFGPGTRLTVT.

V usage is TRBV5-1 and J usage is TRBJ2-1; 8 bases align to TRBD1. The CDR3 runs 12 residues. Trimming took 5 bases from V and 9 from J; bases not matched to a gene: 4. Per the germline V gene, CDR1 is SGHRS and CDR2 is YFSETQ. The CDR3 loop reads CASRAGGSEQFF. The CDR3, as DNA: TGCGCCAGCAGGGCAGGGGGCTCTGAGCAGTTCTTC.

This clonotype was detected a few times. The V call is TRBV10-2, the J call TRBJ2-7; TRBD1 matches at 7 bases. Unmatched junction bases numbered 6, after V lost 10 bases and J lost 3 bases. This CDR3 is built from 12 residues. The germline gives CDR1 WSHSY, CDR2 SAAADI. The CDR3 DNA follows: TGCGCCACCTACGACAGGGACTACGAGCAGTACTTC. It is translated as CATYDRDYEQYF.

The chain couples TRBV7-9 to TRBJ2-5; 9 bases map to TRBD1. The CDR3 has 14 residues. The junction had 7 bases not matched to a gene; V was cut back by 6 bases and J by 5 bases. Germline V CDR1 and CDR2: SEHNR, FQNEAQ (reference sequence). CDR3: CASRNTGGAETQYF. The CDR3 DNA follows: TGTGCCAGCAGAAACACAGGGGGCGCGGAGACCCAGTACTTC. Combining the CDR3 with reference TRBV7-9 and TRBJ2-5 gives the whole variable domain DTGVSQNPRHKITKRGQNVTFRCDPISEHNRLYWYRQTLGQGPEFLTYFQNEAQLEKSRLLSDRFSAERPKGSFSTLEIQRTEQGDSAMYLCASRNTGGAETQYFGPGTRLLVL.

This clonotype was seen ten or more times. The V gene is TRBV28, the J gene TRBJ1-6, with unresolved D. This CDR3 contains 16 residues. The germline CDR1 and CDR2 sequences are MDHEN and SYDVKM. V was pared by 2 bases and J by 0 bases, with 8 bases between. In DNA form, the CDR3 reads TGTGCCAGCAGTTTAACGAGGAGCTCCTATAATTCACCCCTCCACTTT. It translates to CASSLTRSSYNSPLHF. The entire variable domain, with the rest obtained from reference TRBV28 and TRBJ1-6, is as follows: DVKVTQSSRYLVKRTGEKVFLECVQDMDHENMFWYRQDPGLGLRLIYFSYDVKMKEKGDIPEGYSVSREKKERFSLILESASTNQTSMYLCASSLTRSSYNSPLHFGNGTRLTVT.

The chain carries TRBV19 and TRBJ1-2, with D unclear. Trimming removed 5 bases at V and 7 bases at J, with 14 bases between. CDR1 and CDR2 (germline): LNHDA, SQIVND (reference sequence). This CDR3 comprises 13 residues. The CDR3 sequence is CASSREVLGGYTF. As DNA, the CDR3 is TGTGCCAGTAGTCGGGAGGTACTTGGTGGCTACACCTTC.

This clonotype was picked up many times. V and J are TRBV7-2 and TRBJ2-7; TRBD1 is a possible D gene (7 bases). V was shortened by 5 bases and J by 6 bases, with 23 bases between the two germline ends. The germline V gene encodes CDR1 SGHTA and CDR2 FQGNSA. The CDR3 runs 16 residues. The chain's CDR3 is CASSVTGARGSSEQYF. The CDR3 bases are TGTGCCAGCAGCGTTACAGGGGCGCGGGGTTCTTCCGAGCAGTACTTC.

This clonotype appeared many times. One end of the junction varies from germline; a read error may be responsible. This chain links TRBV7-9 with TRBJ1-5, with no clear D. Germline values: CDR1 SEHNR, CDR2 FQNEAQ (reference sequence). This CDR3 contains 12 residues. The DNA of the CDR3 is TGTGCCAGCAGTTTAGGGAATCAGCCCCAGCATTTT. This encodes CASSLGNQPQHF.

This clonotype has more than one count but fewer than ten. The chain recombines TRBV9 with TRBJ2-7; no definite D call. This CDR3 contains 13 residues. CDR1 is SGDLS and CDR2 is YYNGEE in the germline V gene. The V gene lost 3 bases and the J gene lost 3 bases, with 10 bases spanning the gap. The CDR3 region has the DNA TGTGCCAGCAGCGCTACGATGGGCTACGAGCAGTACTTC. It is translated as CASSATMGYEQYF. The entire variable domain, with the rest obtained from reference TRBV9 and TRBJ2-7, is as follows: DSGVTQTPKHLITATGQRVTLRCSPRSGDLSVYWYQQSLDQGLQFLIQYYNGEERAKGNILERFSAQQFPDLHSELNLSSLELGDSALYFCASSATMGYEQYFGPGTRLTVT.